This record covers a single TCR beta chain. Its specificity is unknown. CDR1 is SNHLY, CDR2 FYNNEI, per germline. The CDR3 spans 14 residues. The ends were cut back, 7 bases at V and 3 bases at J, with 14 bases in the middle. The method was immunoSEQ multiplex PCR; TCRdb's version includes in-frame clones alone and lacks a portion of them. This table holds under 70,000 clones, 75% to 85% found once. Before vaccination, two weeks after the third vaccination, and at progression, PBMC were collected. These data come from a study of glioma-infiltrating T cells after dendritic cell vaccination. Broader study findings: TCR clonality showed no direct relationship with survival. Higher pretreatment TIL content predicted longer progression-free time and survival.

The V gene is TRBV2, the J gene TRBJ2-3; perhaps TRBD1 as D (5 bases). This TCR came from a human donor with glioblastoma. Sequencing was performed on blood, taken before dendritic cell vaccination. The CDR3 protein is CASTRGRGTDTQYF. CDR3 bases: TGTGCCAGCACCCGAGGTAGGGGAACAGATACGCAGTATTTT.